The 3 T cell receptor beta chains below come from one sample, sequenced in a study of blood T cell repertoires in COVID-19. The repertoire was sequenced with immunoSEQ multiplex PCR; TCRdb's copy has only in-frame clones and lacks some. The sample contains some 110,000 clones, under 80% of which appear only once. Sequencing was carried out using peripheral blood. The receptors here all came from a man aged 45-60 years with acute or convalescent COVID-19.

This chain uses TRBV4-1 with TRBJ1-5; TRBD1 matches 12 bases. The CDR3 consists of 16 residues. Trimming took 3 bases from V and 6 from J; bases not matched to a gene: 6. Germline lookup yields CDR1 MGHRA and CDR2 YSYEKL. The CDR3 sequence: CASSQAGTGGFQPQHF. The CDR3 DNA reads as TGCGCCAGCAGCCAGGCCGGGACAGGGGGCTTTCAGCCCCAGCATTTT.

This chain connects TRBV5-4 to TRBJ2-5; TRBD2 aligns across 8 bases. Germline CDR1 reads SGHNT; CDR2 reads YYREEE (reference sequence). V lost 5 bases and J lost 3; bases outside the gene matches: 6. The CDR3 is 14 residues long. The CDR3 spells CASRDGRGEETQYF. The CDR3, as DNA: TGTGCCAGCAGGGACGGGAGGGGCGAAGAGACCCAGTACTTC. The full variable domain, its missing parts supplied by reference TRBV5-4 and TRBJ2-5, is ETGVTQSPTHLIKTRGQQVTLRCSSQSGHNTVSWYQQALGQGPQFIFQYYREEENGRGNFPPRFSGLQFPNYSSELNVNALELDDSALYLCASRDGRGEETQYFGPGTRLLVL.

The gene calls are TRBV6-5 and TRBJ1-3, with D maybe TRBD1 (5 bases). V gave up 6 bases and J gave up 5 bases, with 17 bases separating them. Germline CDR1 and CDR2: MNHEY and SVGAGI. This CDR3 region has 15 residues. This CDR3 reads CASRPSGTLRNTIYF. In nucleotides, the CDR3 is TGTGCCAGCAGGCCTAGCGGGACTCTTAGAAACACCATATATTTT.